The present TCR beta chain was sequenced within a study of blood T cell repertoires in COVID-19. The table came from immunoSEQ multiplex PCR; TCRdb's copy has only in-frame clones and leaves some out. Counted here are fewer than 150,000 clones, approximately 89% occurring once; the ten biggest clones make up roughly 4.5%. The length of the CDR3 is 15 residues. Germline-derived CDR1 and CDR2 are SGDLS and YYNGEE. Trimming removed 3 bases from V and 4 bases from J; junction bases left unmatched: 7. This clone was seen a single time. V is TRBV9 and J is TRBJ1-3, with 7 positions matching TRBD1. This sequence was found in a human donor in a cohort sampled during active COVID-19. Sequencing input: peripheral blood. CDR3 region: CASSARGLGGNTIYF. CDR3 in DNA: TGTGCCAGCAGCGCAAGGGGGCTGGGGGGAAACACCATATATTTT.